The clone carrying this T cell receptor beta chain was seen ten or more times. Its antigen is unknown. The cDNA came from 5'RACE with 10-nucleotide random UMIs. TCRdb called the 5' RACE reads again in MiXCR, with one record for every CDR3 protein. The data show tens of thousands of distinct CDR3 sequences, with roughly 4.1% seen just once and roughly 6% held by the top ten. The CDR3 runs to 14 residues. V lost 3 bases to trimming and J lost 5 bases, with 16 bases between them. Germline V gene lookup returns CDR1 DFQATT and CDR2 SNEGSKA (reference sequence). The data belong to a study of neurological immune-mediated disorders. Study context: The 35 or so multiple sclerosis patients comprised around 31 that were relapsing-remitting and 3 that were secondary progressive. Study conclusions and caveats: The phylogenetic placement of 18 of 34 multiple sclerosis patients' repertoires in one related-CDR3 cluster constitutes a possible signature. Because no CDR3 amino acid sequences were shared across subjects by expanded clones, private repertoires were suggested in all groups.

The sequence derives from a woman aged 60-75 years with multiple sclerosis. What was sequenced was PBMCs. The J gene is TRBJ1-1, the V gene TRBV20-1; D ambiguous. Written as DNA, the CDR3 is TGCAGTGCTAGGCAGGCAGAAGTGCGGACTGAAGCTTTCTTT. Its protein is CSARQAEVRTEAFF.